These T cell receptor beta chains were read from a single sample in a study of PD-1 blockade in classical Hodgkin lymphoma. The method was immunoSEQ multiplex PCR; TCRdb's version includes in-frame clones alone and lacks a portion of them. The sample holds about 25,000 clones, around 68% seen once. Sequenced here: peripheral blood mononuclear cells (PBMCs), sampled before the fourth cycle of nivolumab. These TCRs come from a human donor with classical Hodgkin lymphoma. The CDR3 runs from the conserved cysteine through the conserved F or W. The D gene is left open where the match is weak. Not every row has a clone size; where given, it reads once, few, many or a size class.

j_call,v_call,d_call,clone_size,cdr3_nt,cdr3_aa
TRBJ2-7,TRBV7-9,TRBD1,few,TGTGCCAGCAGCTCCGTTGGGTCAGGGGGACACGAGCAGTACTTC,CASSSVGSGGHEQYF
TRBJ1-6,TRBV7-9,NA,NA,TGTGCCAGCAGCTCATGGGCGGGGAGCTCCTATAATTCACCCCTCCACTTT,CASSSWAGSSYNSPLHF
TRBJ2-5,TRBV4-3,NA,NA,TGCGCCAGCAGCCAAGGAGGACAGATGTGGGAGACCCAGTACTTC,CASSQGGQMWETQYF
TRBJ1-1,TRBV5-4,NA,NA,TGTGCCAGCAGCTTGGAACAAAGGAACACTGAAGCTTTCTTT,CASSLEQRNTEAFF
TRBJ1-1,TRBV7-9,NA,NA,TGTGCCAGCAGCCCCTTGGTGGGGCAAGCTTTCTTT,CASSPLVGQAFF
TRBJ2-1,TRBV5-1,TRBD1,NA,TGCGCCAGCAGCTTAGGGACAGGGGGTAATGAGCAGTTCTTC,CASSLGTGGNEQFF
TRBJ2-3,TRBV2,NA,NA,TGTGCCAGCAGTGTACGGGGGGCGGTGGATACGCAGTATTTT,CASSVRGAVDTQYF
TRBJ2-1,TRBV7-9,TRBD1,NA,TGTGCCAGCAGCCAGGACAGGGGTGAGCAGTTCTTC,CASSQDRGEQFF
TRBJ2-5,TRBV28,NA,NA,TGTGCCAGCAGGGAACAGGGTAAAGAGACCCAGTACTTC,CASREQGKETQYF
TRBJ2-2,TRBV11-2,TRBD1,once,TGTGCCAGCAGCTCGGGACAGTACGCCGGGGAGCTGTTTTTT,CASSSGQYAGELFF
TRBJ1-2,TRBV18,NA,NA,TGTGCCAGCTCACTAATGGAGGGTGATGGCTACACCTTC,CASSLMEGDGYTF
TRBJ1-3,TRBV7-3,TRBD1,once,TGTGCCAGCAGCATCGACAGGGCAAACACCATATATTTT,CASSIDRANTIYF
TRBJ1-5,TRBV28,NA,few,TGTGCCAGCAGTTTAACCCCCAGGGTGAGGGATCAGCCCCAGCATTTT,CASSLTPRVRDQPQHF
TRBJ2-1,TRBV11-2,TRBD1,NA,TGTGCCAGCAGCCGAATAGCCGGGACAGGAGGCGATGAGCAGTTCTTC,CASSRIAGTGGDEQFF
TRBJ1-2,TRBV5-4,TRBD1,NA,TGTGCCAGCAGTCCACAGGGGAACTATGGCTACACCTTC,CASSPQGNYGYTF
TRBJ2-5,TRBV5-8,NA,NA,TGTGCCAGCAGCTTGGCTTACGGGCTCTACCAAGAGACCCAGTACTTC,CASSLAYGLYQETQYF
TRBJ1-2,TRBV6-5,TRBD1,NA,TGTGCCAGCAGTTACGGTAACAGGGGAAACTATGGCTGCACCTTC,CASSYGNRGNYGCTF
TRBJ1-5,TRBV5-3,NA,NA,TGTGCCAGACGTACGGGGAATCAGCCCCAGCATTTT,CARRTGNQPQHF
TRBJ2-1,TRBV4-1,NA,NA,TGCGCCAGCAGCCAAGATGTCCGCAATGAGCAGTTCTTC,CASSQDVRNEQFF
TRBJ2-4,TRBV4-1,TRBD1,NA,TGCGCCAGCAGCCAACCGGGACAGGGGAACATTCAGTACTTC,CASSQPGQGNIQYF
TRBJ1-5,TRBV19,NA,few,TGTGCCACCGACGGGGGGCTGGGCAATCAGCCCCAGCATTTT,CATDGGLGNQPQHF
TRBJ1-4,TRBV14,NA,NA,TGTGCCAGCAGCCGTGACTCCAAATCATGGGATGAAAAACTGTTTTTT,CASSRDSKSWDEKLFF
TRBJ2-5,TRBV4-2,NA,NA,TGTGCCAGCAGCCGTAATGGGGGGGCGCCGGAAGAGACCCAGTACTTC,CASSRNGGAPEETQYF
TRBJ1-6,TRBV27,NA,medium-sized,TGTGCCAGCACCCTCCGGGGTAATTCACCCCTCCACTTT,CASTLRGNSPLHF
TRBJ2-6,TRBV7-3,TRBD1,NA,TGTGCCAGCAGCGCGACAGGGCGTGACTCTGGGGCCAACGTCCTGACTTTC,CASSATGRDSGANVLTF
TRBJ1-5,TRBV6-1,TRBD1,NA,TGTGCCAGCAGTGAAGGGGCTCCGGGACAGGGGTATCAGCCCCAGCATTTT,CASSEGAPGQGYQPQHF
TRBJ2-7,TRBV6-6,NA,few,TGTGCCAGCAGTTACTCCGACAGCAGCTCCTACGAGCAGTACTTC,CASSYSDSSSYEQYF
TRBJ1-2,TRBV4-1,NA,NA,TGCGCCAGCAGCCAGGGGGGGGGATTTGGGAATGGCTACACCTTC,CASSQGGGFGNGYTF
TRBJ1-1,TRBV6-5,NA,NA,TGTGCCAGCAGTTACGGGGGCTTGGGCACTGAAGCTTTCTTT,CASSYGGLGTEAFF
TRBJ1-1,TRBV7-2,NA,once,TGTGCCAGCAGCTATTTACGAGGCGCTGAAGCTTTCTTT,CASSYLRGAEAFF
TRBJ2-2,TRBV7-2,NA,NA,TGTGCCAGCAGCTTGGGTAGGCGGCACACCGGGGAGCTGTTTTTT,CASSLGRRHTGELFF
TRBJ2-5,TRBV7-8,NA,NA,TGTGCCAGCAGCATAGGAATATGGGCAGAGACCCAGTACTTC,CASSIGIWAETQYF
TRBJ1-6,TRBV2,NA,few,TGTGCCAGCAGGGGGGATAGATCACCCCTCCACTTT,CASRGDRSPLHF
TRBJ2-5,TRBV7-2,NA,NA,TGTGCCAGCAGCTTGCCGCACGGAGGTGGAGAGACCCAGTACTTC,CASSLPHGGGETQYF
TRBJ1-5,TRBV6-1,NA,few,TGTGCCAGCAGCCCTAACTATAGCAATCAGCCCCAGCATTTT,CASSPNYSNQPQHF
TRBJ2-7,TRBV18,NA,NA,TGTGCCAGCTCACCTCAGAGATACGAGCAGTACTTC,CASSPQRYEQYF
TRBJ2-3,TRBV28,TRBD2,NA,TGTGCCAGCAGTCAGACTAGCGGGGGGTTGACAGATACGCAGTATTTT,CASSQTSGGLTDTQYF
TRBJ1-5,TRBV15,NA,once,TGTGCCACCAGCAGAGAAGGATTAATGGTTACAGGGCCCCAGCATTTT,CATSREGLMVTGPQHF
TRBJ2-3,TRBV5-6,NA,NA,TGTGCCAGCAGCTTGGGACCCCGGGCAGATACGCAGTATTTT,CASSLGPRADTQYF
TRBJ2-1,TRBV2,TRBD2,few,TGTGCCAGCTCTGTAGCGGGGGGGCAGGATGAGCAGTTCTTC,CASSVAGGQDEQFF
TRBJ2-3,TRBV5-1,TRBD2,NA,TGCGCCAGCAGCGTAGCGGGCACGTGGACAGATACGCAGTATTTT,CASSVAGTWTDTQYF
TRBJ2-3,TRBV15,NA,NA,TGTGCCACCAGCGGTATCAACCTGGGCACAGATACGCAGTATTTT,CATSGINLGTDTQYF
TRBJ2-5,TRBV6-5,NA,NA,TGTGCCAGCAGTTACTCGATGGGGCTTGTGAAGACCCAGTACTTC,CASSYSMGLVKTQYF
TRBJ2-2,TRBV28,TRBD1,NA,TGTGCCAGCAGTCCTAGGGGACAGGGTCGTCCCGGGGAGCTGTTTTTT,CASSPRGQGRPGELFF
TRBJ2-5,TRBV6-6,NA,NA,TGTGCCAGCAGTTTGAAGGGAACAGGTCGAGAGACCCAGTACTTC,CASSLKGTGRETQYF
TRBJ1-4,TRBV6-1,TRBD1,NA,TGTGCCAGCACCCTGTCGGGGACAGTTGAAAAACTGTTTTTT,CASTLSGTVEKLFF
TRBJ2-5,TRBV11-2,NA,NA,TGTGCCAGCACCCCACCGACTACGCAGGAGACCCAGTACTTC,CASTPPTTQETQYF
TRBJ1-1,TRBV5-1,NA,NA,TGCGCCAGCAGCTTGTTAACAGGGAACACTGAAGCTTTCTTT,CASSLLTGNTEAFF
TRBJ1-1,TRBV5-1,TRBD1,medium-sized,TGCGCCAGCAGGGGACAGAGCGACACTGAAGCTTTCTTT,CASRGQSDTEAFF
TRBJ1-2,TRBV19,NA,medium-sized,TGTGCCAGTAGCACCCAGGCCAGGGCCCTAGATGGCTACACCTTC,CASSTQARALDGYTF
TRBJ1-4,TRBV6-5,NA,medium-sized,TGTGCCAGCAGCCGGACAGTGGGGGGTGAAAAACTGTTTTTT,CASSRTVGGEKLFF
TRBJ2-3,TRBV5-1,NA,NA,TGCGCCAGCAGCTACCTGGCTAGCGCCGAGGGCACAGATACGCAGTATTTT,CASSYLASAEGTDTQYF
TRBJ1-4,TRBV4-1,TRBD1,NA,TGCGCCAGCAGCCAGGGTGGACAGGGTTCTGAAAAACTGTTTTTT,CASSQGGQGSEKLFF
TRBJ1-6,TRBV7-2,NA,NA,TGTGCCAGCAGCTTACCAGCAGGGGCTTCACCCCTCCACTTT,CASSLPAGASPLHF
TRBJ1-6,TRBV30,TRBD1,NA,TGTGCCTGGAGTAGGGACAGGCTGATGAATTCACCCCTCCACTTT,CAWSRDRLMNSPLHF